The source of this T cell receptor (beta chain) is a study of identical twins. Template switching added a universal primer site, and cDNA bore unique molecular identifiers. TCRdb re-analysed the 5' RACE reads in MiXCR, keeping a single row per CDR3 protein. The sample lists about 690,000 distinct CDR3 sequences, 6.1% seen once, with approximately 2% in the top ten. This CDR3 spans 14 amino acids. Trimming removed 4 bases from V and 0 bases from J, with 9 bases in between. Germline V lookup: CDR1 LGHNA, CDR2 YSLEER. General observations from the study: Abundant beta clonotypes from cord blood had fewer insertions, unlike memory repertoires, which showed none. Zero-insertion analyses might be partly confounded by invariant T cells like MAIT and iNKT.

This clonotype was recorded at least ten times. What it recognizes is unknown. This receptor was identified in a man younger than 35 in good health. The sequenced sample consisted of naive T cells sorted from blood. V and J are TRBV4-3 and TRBJ1-1; D unresolved. The CDR3 protein is CASSPRDLNTEAFF. The CDR3 region has the DNA TGCGCCAGCAGCCCGAGGGATTTGAACACTGAAGCTTTCTTT.